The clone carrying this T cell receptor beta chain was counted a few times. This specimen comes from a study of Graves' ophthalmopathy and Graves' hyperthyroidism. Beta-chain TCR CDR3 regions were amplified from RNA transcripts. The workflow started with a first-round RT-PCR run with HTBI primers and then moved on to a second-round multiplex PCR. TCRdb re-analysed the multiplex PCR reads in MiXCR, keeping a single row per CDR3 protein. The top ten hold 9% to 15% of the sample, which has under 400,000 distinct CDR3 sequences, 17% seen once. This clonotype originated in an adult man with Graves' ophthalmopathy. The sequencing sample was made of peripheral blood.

The CDR3 is CAWKGSTTGELFF. For the CDR3, the DNA is TGTGCCTGGAAAGGGAGCACGACCGGGGAGCTGTTTTTT. The genes are TRBV30 and TRBJ2-2, with D tentatively TRBD2 (5 bases). V was clipped by 4 bases and J by 5 bases, with 11 bases between them. This CDR3 has 13 residues. The germline gives CDR1 GTSNPN, CDR2 SVGIG (reference sequence).